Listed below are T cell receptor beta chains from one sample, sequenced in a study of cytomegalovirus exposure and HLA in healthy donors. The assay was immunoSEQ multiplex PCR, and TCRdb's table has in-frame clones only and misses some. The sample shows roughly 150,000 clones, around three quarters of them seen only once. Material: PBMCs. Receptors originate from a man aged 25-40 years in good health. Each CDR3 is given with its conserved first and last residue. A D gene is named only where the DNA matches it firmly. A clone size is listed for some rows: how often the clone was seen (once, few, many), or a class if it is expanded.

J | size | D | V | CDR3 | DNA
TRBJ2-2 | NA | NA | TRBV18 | CASSSTGRTGELFF | TGTGCCAGCTCATCGACAGGCCGCACCGGGGAGCTGTTTTTT
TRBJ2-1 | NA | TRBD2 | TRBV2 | CASRKQREIYNEQFF | TGTGCCAGCAGAAAACAGCGGGAGATCTACAATGAGCAGTTCTTC
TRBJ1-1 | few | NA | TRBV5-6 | CASSFGGRAEAFF | TGTGCCAGCAGCTTCGGAGGGAGAGCTGAAGCTTTCTTT
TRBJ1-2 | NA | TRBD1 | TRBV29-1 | CSVQVGQGDYGYTF | TGCAGCGTCCAAGTTGGACAGGGGGACTATGGCTACACCTTC
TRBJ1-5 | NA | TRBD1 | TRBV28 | CASSLWGQGNQPQHF | TGTGCCAGCAGTTTATGGGGACAGGGAAACCAGCCCCAGCATTTT
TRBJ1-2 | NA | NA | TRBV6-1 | CASSFRTGSYGYTF | TGTGCCAGCAGTTTTCGAACAGGGTCCTATGGCTACACCTTC
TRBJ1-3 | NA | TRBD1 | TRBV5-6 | CASSWGTGQSGNTIYF | TGTGCCAGCAGCTGGGGGACAGGGCAATCTGGAAACACCATATATTTT
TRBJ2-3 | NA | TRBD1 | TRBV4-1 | CASSLRDRAQYF | TGCGCCAGCAGCCTTCGGGACAGGGCCCAGTATTTT
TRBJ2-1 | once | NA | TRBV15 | CATSREGDEQFF | TGTGCCACCAGCAGAGAAGGGGATGAGCAGTTCTTC
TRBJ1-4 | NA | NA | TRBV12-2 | CASRLALTGEEKLFF | TGTGCAAGTCGCTTAGCGCTCACAGGGGAGGAAAAACTGTTTTTT
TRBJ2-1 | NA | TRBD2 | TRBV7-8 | CASRLAGASYNEQFF | TGTGCCAGCAGGTTAGCGGGAGCGTCCTACAATGAGCAGTTCTTC
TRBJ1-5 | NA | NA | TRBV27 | CASSLQGRGFSNQPQHF | TGTGCCAGCAGTTTACAAGGGCGAGGGTTTAGCAATCAGCCCCAGCATTTT
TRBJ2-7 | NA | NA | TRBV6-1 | CATSQGGYEQYF | TGTGCCACCTCCCAGGGGGGCTACGAGCAGTACTTC
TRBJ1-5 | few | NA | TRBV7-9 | CASSLGDRLQPQHF | TGTGCCAGCAGCTTAGGAGACAGGTTACAGCCCCAGCATTTT
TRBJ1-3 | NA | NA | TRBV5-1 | CASSLGGSGNTIYF | TGCGCCAGCAGCTTGGGCGGCTCTGGAAACACCATATATTTT
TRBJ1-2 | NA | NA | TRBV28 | CASSLGLNYGYTF | TGTGCCAGCAGTTTGGGGCTTAACTATGGCTACACCTTC
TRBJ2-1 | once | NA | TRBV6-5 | CASMRNNEQFF | TGTGCCAGCATGCGTAACAATGAGCAGTTCTTC
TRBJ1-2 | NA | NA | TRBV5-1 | CASSLQQSYGYTF | TGCGCCAGCAGCTTACAGCAGTCCTATGGCTACACCTTC
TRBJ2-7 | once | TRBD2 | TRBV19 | CASSILAGFSYEQYF | TGTGCCAGTAGTATCCTAGCGGGATTCTCCTACGAGCAGTACTTC
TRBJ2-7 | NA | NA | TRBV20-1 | CSATTVSEQYF | TGCAGTGCTACGACAGTAAGCGAGCAGTACTTC
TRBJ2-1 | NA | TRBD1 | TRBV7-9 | CASSLETGQQFF | TGTGCCAGCAGCTTAGAGACAGGGCAGCAGTTCTTC
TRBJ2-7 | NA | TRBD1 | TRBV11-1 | CASSARTPGGATYEQYF | TGTGCCAGCAGCGCCCGCACCCCAGGGGGAGCTACCTACGAGCAGTACTTC
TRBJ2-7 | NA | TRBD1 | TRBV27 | CASSSGQGYEQYF | TGTGCCAGCAGCTCGGGACAGGGCTACGAGCAGTACTTC
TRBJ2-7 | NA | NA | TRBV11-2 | CASSKDPRGYEQYF | TGTGCCAGCTCGAAAGACCCCCGAGGCTACGAGCAGTACTTC